The entry below gives a single T cell receptor (beta chain) sequence along with its context. Its cognate antigen is unknown. TCRdb's copy holds only in-frame clones and misses some; the assay was immunoSEQ multiplex PCR. The data hold some 60,000 clones, with roughly 80% observed a single time. This entry comes from a study of radiotherapy plus CTLA-4 blockade in lung cancer. Points from the study as a whole: Best predicting response, reportedly, were early blood T cell clone dynamics, with interferon-beta. Blood-borne expansion of tumor-derived TCR clones followed radiotherapy plus ipilimumab.

Germline V gene sequence: CDR1 SGHRS, CDR2 YFSETQ. Losses at the gene ends were 8 bases for V and 2 bases for J; bases not matched to a gene: 12. CDR3 length: 15 amino acids. Enrolled patients, whose metastatic non-small-cell lung cancer was chemo-refractory, received focal radiation plus CTLA-4 blockade with ipilimumab. The chain uses TRBV5-1 and TRBJ2-7; 8 bases line up with TRBD1. This clonotype was sampled from a human donor with non-small cell lung cancer who had a complete response to radiotherapy plus ipilimumab. The specimen was peripheral blood, collected from a patient treated with radiotherapy plus ipilimumab. CDR3 coding DNA: TGCGCCAGTTCAGGGGGCGAAACAATCCCCTACGAGCAGTACTTC. This translates into CASSGGETIPYEQYF.